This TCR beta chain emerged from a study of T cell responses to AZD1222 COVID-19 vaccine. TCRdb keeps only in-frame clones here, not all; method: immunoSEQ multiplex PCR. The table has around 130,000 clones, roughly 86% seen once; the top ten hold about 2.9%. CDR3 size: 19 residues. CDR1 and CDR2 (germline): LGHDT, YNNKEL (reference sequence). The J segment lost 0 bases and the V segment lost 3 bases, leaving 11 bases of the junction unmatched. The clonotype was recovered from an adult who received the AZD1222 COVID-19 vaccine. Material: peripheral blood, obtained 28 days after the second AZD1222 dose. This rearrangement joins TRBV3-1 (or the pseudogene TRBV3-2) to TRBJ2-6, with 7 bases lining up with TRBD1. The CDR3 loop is CASSHARDRSISGANVLTF. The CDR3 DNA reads TGTGCCAGCAGCCACGCCCGGGACAGATCAATCTCTGGGGCCAACGTCCTGACTTTC.